The clone carrying this T cell receptor (beta chain) was recorded only once. The sample belongs to a study of blood T cell repertoires in COVID-19. Turning to the study itself: There were acute and convalescent COVID-19 samples, and they came from the United States, Italy and Spain. Sources were T cells, B-cell-depleted T cells, or PBMCs; the material itself was cDNA or gDNA.

Trimming pared 2 bases from V and 0 bases from J, leaving 16 bases between. Germline CDR1 and CDR2: SGHTA and FQGTGA. The CDR3 sequence is 17 residues long. In the original processing: Amplification of reference gene primers was used by the study to estimate nucleated cell counts. Clones were read by immunoSEQ multiplex PCR, and TCRdb kept only the in-frame ones, dropping some. Clone size and the V and J calls come from that table; the DNA yielded D and trimming. In the table there are over 150,000 clones, approximately 85% of which are singletons. In terms of age and location, participants ranged from roughly 18 to 90 years and lived in 24 US areas.

Sequences were obtained from PBMCs or T cells enriched from blood (not recorded which). The V and J genes are TRBV7-3 and TRBJ1-2; D might be TRBD1 (5 bases). The source of this sequence is a middle-aged man who had recovered from COVID-19. CDR3 region: CASSLGPGLTTNYGYTF. As DNA, the CDR3 is TGTGCCAGCAGCTTAGGTCCAGGGTTAACTACTAACTATGGCTACACCTTC.